The following is a TCR beta chain sequence with its context. Its cognate antigen is unknown. The data originate from a study of T cells in Graves' hyperthyroidism and ophthalmopathy. Study overall: Peripheral blood was acquired at first diagnosis, ahead of any therapy whatsoever.

Points from the study as a whole: It was a median about 7.1 months before onset that the model predicted ophthalmopathy. Researchers report that a 13 V-J model separated ophthalmopathy from stable hyperthyroidism.

Trimming removed 3 bases from V and 3 bases from J, with 9 bases in between. The CDR3 has 13 residues. The V gene's germline CDR1 is DFQATT and CDR2 SNEGSKA (reference sequence). Researchers took RNA transcripts and amplified the TCR beta CDR3 regions from them. HTBI primers were the set used in a first-round RT-PCR of the TCR CDR3. MiXCR, applied by TCRdb to the multiplex PCR reads, yields one record per CDR3 protein. The sample includes hundreds of thousands of distinct CDR3 sequences, just under 25% of them seen just once. The TCR originated in a man between 45 and 60 years old with Graves' hyperthyroidism. The chain recombines TRBV20-1 with TRBJ2-1, with D possibly TRBD2 on 5 matching bases. Input material: blood. For the CDR3, the DNA is TGCAGTGCTAGGGAGGATATCTACAATGAGCAGTTCTTC. Encoded protein: CSAREDIYNEQFF.